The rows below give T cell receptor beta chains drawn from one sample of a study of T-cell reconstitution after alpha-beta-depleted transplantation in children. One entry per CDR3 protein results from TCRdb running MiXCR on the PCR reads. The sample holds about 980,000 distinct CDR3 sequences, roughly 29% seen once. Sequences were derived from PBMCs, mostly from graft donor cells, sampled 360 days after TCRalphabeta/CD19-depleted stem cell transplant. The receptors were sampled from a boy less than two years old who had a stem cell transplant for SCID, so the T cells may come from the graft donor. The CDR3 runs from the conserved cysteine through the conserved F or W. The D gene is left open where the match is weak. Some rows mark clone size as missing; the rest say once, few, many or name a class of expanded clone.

CDR3nt: TGCGCCAGCAGCCAAGGTCGGGTTGTGGGAGAAAAACTGTTTTTT
CDR3aa: CASSQGRVVGEKLFF
j_gene: TRBJ1-4
v_gene: TRBV4-3
d_gene: .
abundance: few

CDR3nt: TGTGCCATCAGTGGACGCCCAAGCGGGGGAACGCAGTATTTT
CDR3aa: CAISGRPSGGTQYF
j_gene: TRBJ2-3
v_gene: TRBV10-3
d_gene: TRBD2
abundance: .

CDR3nt: TGTGCCAGCAGTACCAACAGGGGTTTGGGTCAGCCCCAGCATTTT
CDR3aa: CASSTNRGLGQPQHF
j_gene: TRBJ1-5
v_gene: TRBV6-1
d_gene: TRBD1
abundance: .

CDR3nt: TGTGCCAGCAGCTTAGGGACAGGTTATAGCACAGATACGAAGTATTTT
CDR3aa: CASSLGTGYSTDTKYF
j_gene: TRBJ2-3
v_gene: TRBV7-3
d_gene: TRBD1
abundance: .

CDR3nt: TGTGCCAGCAGCTCGCTTCGGGACAGGGGCTCCTACAATGAGCAGTTCTTC
CDR3aa: CASSSLRDRGSYNEQFF
j_gene: TRBJ2-1
v_gene: TRBV7-2
d_gene: TRBD1
abundance: .

CDR3nt: TGCAGTGCCCCCTTCTCGGGACAGGGGACTGAAGCTTTCTTT
CDR3aa: CSAPFSGQGTEAFF
j_gene: TRBJ1-1
v_gene: TRBV20-1
d_gene: TRBD1
abundance: .

CDR3nt: TGCAGTGCTGTCCAGGTGGCGAACACTGAAGCTTTCTTT
CDR3aa: CSAVQVANTEAFF
j_gene: TRBJ1-1
v_gene: TRBV20-1
d_gene: .
abundance: few

CDR3nt: TGTGCCAGCAGCTTGCGGGGGGGCCGAGCAGATACGCAGTATTTT
CDR3aa: CASSLRGGRADTQYF
j_gene: TRBJ2-3
v_gene: TRBV28
d_gene: TRBD2
abundance: .

CDR3nt: TGCAGCGCCAAGTGGGACAATGAGCAGTTCTTC
CDR3aa: CSAKWDNEQFF
j_gene: TRBJ2-1
v_gene: TRBV29-1
d_gene: .
abundance: .

CDR3nt: TGTGCCAGCAGCCCCGAATTCCGGGGGGGAAAGGATGGCTACACCTTC
CDR3aa: CASSPEFRGGKDGYTF
j_gene: TRBJ1-2
v_gene: TRBV7-8
d_gene: .
abundance: .

CDR3nt: TGCGCCAGCAGCCTAGGGACAGTCGGCGGCACTGAAGCTTTCTTT
CDR3aa: CASSLGTVGGTEAFF
j_gene: TRBJ1-1
v_gene: TRBV5-1
d_gene: TRBD1
abundance: .

CDR3nt: TGTGCCAGCAGTCCTCTAGCGGGGGGGCGTGAGACCCAGTACTTC
CDR3aa: CASSPLAGGRETQYF
j_gene: TRBJ2-5
v_gene: TRBV12-3/TRBV12-4
d_gene: TRBD2
abundance: many

CDR3nt: TGCAGTGCTAGACCGGGACTAGCGGGGGCGTTCTCCTACGAGCAGTACTTC
CDR3aa: CSARPGLAGAFSYEQYF
j_gene: TRBJ2-7
v_gene: TRBV20-1
d_gene: TRBD2
abundance: .

CDR3nt: TGCGCCAGCAGCTTGGCCCGGGGAGGTGGAAACACCATATATTTT
CDR3aa: CASSLARGGGNTIYF
j_gene: TRBJ1-3
v_gene: TRBV5-1
d_gene: .
abundance: .

CDR3nt: TGTGCCAGCAGCTTAGTTGGCCTGGCCGTTCGGGACAGCCGCTGGGTCGAGCAGTACTTC
CDR3aa: CASSLVGLAVRDSRWVEQYF
j_gene: TRBJ2-7
v_gene: TRBV11-1
d_gene: TRBD1
abundance: few

CDR3nt: TGTGCCACCAGCTTAGGGCCCCGGGGGGAAGCTTTCTTT
CDR3aa: CATSLGPRGEAFF
j_gene: TRBJ1-1
v_gene: TRBV15
d_gene: .
abundance: few

CDR3nt: TGTGCCAGCAGTACCCAGTCGGGGGGGTCAGATACGCAGTATTTT
CDR3aa: CASSTQSGGSDTQYF
j_gene: TRBJ2-3
v_gene: TRBV28
d_gene: TRBD2
abundance: few

CDR3nt: TGTGCCAGCAAGTCCGGGACTCATAGGACTGAAGCTTTCTTT
CDR3aa: CASKSGTHRTEAFF
j_gene: TRBJ1-1
v_gene: TRBV12-3/TRBV12-4
d_gene: .
abundance: few

CDR3nt: TGTGCCAGCAGTGAACCGGGATCGGGAGCCCAGCATTTT
CDR3aa: CASSEPGSGAQHF
j_gene: TRBJ1-5
v_gene: TRBV25-1
d_gene: .
abundance: .

CDR3nt: TGCGCCAGCAGCCAAGATCGGGATGGGATTCAGTACTTC
CDR3aa: CASSQDRDGIQYF
j_gene: TRBJ2-4
v_gene: TRBV4-1
d_gene: .
abundance: .

CDR3nt: TGCGCCAGCAGCTACACCGACAGAGCCTACGAGCAGTACTTC
CDR3aa: CASSYTDRAYEQYF
j_gene: TRBJ2-7
v_gene: TRBV5-1
d_gene: .
abundance: .

CDR3nt: TGTGCCAGCAGATTGAGACAGGGGAACGACGAGCAGTACTTC
CDR3aa: CASRLRQGNDEQYF
j_gene: TRBJ2-7
v_gene: TRBV7-9
d_gene: TRBD1
abundance: .